The rows below give T cell receptor beta chains drawn from one sample of a study of blood T cell repertoires in COVID-19. Method: immunoSEQ multiplex PCR; TCRdb's copy keeps in-frame clones and lacks some. The sample includes about 520,000 clones, approximately 83% seen only once; the top ten take approximately 2.9%. Sequencing used peripheral blood. All receptors derive from a human donor in a cohort sampled during active COVID-19. Each CDR3 is given with its conserved first and last residue.

V gene: TRBV13
CDR3 length: 14
CDR3 protein: CASSLRRDSYEQYF

V gene: TRBV4-2
CDR3 length: 17
CDR3 protein: CASSQTFTTGGTYGYTF

V gene: TRBV27
CDR3 length: 15
CDR3 protein: CASRPTGTGGYEQYF

V gene: TRBV7-3
CDR3 length: 16
CDR3 protein: CASSPRRLAGTNEQFF

V gene: TRBV28
CDR3 length: 17
CDR3 protein: CASSTRIGVSYNSPLHF

V gene: TRBV30
CDR3 length: 15
CDR3 protein: CAWSVRAGGESEQFF

V gene: TRBV30
CDR3 length: 14
CDR3 protein: CAWKGQGMATEAFF

V gene: TRBV6-5
CDR3 length: 14
CDR3 protein: CASNLLAGRDTQYF

V gene: TRBV2
CDR3 length: 16
CDR3 protein: CASSDVLAASTDTQYF

V gene: TRBV27
CDR3 length: 14
CDR3 protein: CASSFMQGADEQYF

V gene: TRBV4-3
CDR3 length: 16
CDR3 protein: CASSQVPAGGDGEQYF

V gene: TRBV19
CDR3 length: 13
CDR3 protein: CASTHSGSTEAFF

V gene: TRBV23-1
CDR3 length: 18
CDR3 protein: CASSHSSRDRGSREKLFF

V gene: TRBV5-1
CDR3 length: 18
CDR3 protein: CASSLTGATFNSGNTIYF

V gene: TRBV4-1
CDR3 length: 15
CDR3 protein: CASSLEGQGGSPLHF

V gene: TRBV6-6
CDR3 length: 14
CDR3 protein: CASSARDRFYEQYF

V gene: TRBV28
CDR3 length: 15
CDR3 protein: CASSRGGAGANVLTF

V gene: TRBV28
CDR3 length: 14
CDR3 protein: CASSAYRGFQPQHF

V gene: TRBV5-4
CDR3 length: 15
CDR3 protein: CASTGLAGGPTEQYF

V gene: TRBV3-1/TRBV3-2
CDR3 length: 15
CDR3 protein: CASSQDHSGGTEAFF

V gene: TRBV5-6
CDR3 length: 14
CDR3 protein: CASSLKSGSDTQYF

V gene: TRBV4-3
CDR3 length: 15
CDR3 protein: CASSQDPGYNSPLHF

V gene: TRBV6-5
CDR3 length: 14
CDR3 protein: CASGTSGPHNEQFF

V gene: TRBV28
CDR3 length: 16
CDR3 protein: CASRYRGINSNQPQHF

V gene: TRBV6-1
CDR3 length: 13
CDR3 protein: CASNPNRETEAFF

V gene: TRBV6-2/TRBV6-3
CDR3 length: 12
CDR3 protein: CASSRDSYGYTF

V gene: TRBV5-1
CDR3 length: 16
CDR3 protein: CASSLAGGFPDNEQFF

V gene: TRBV14
CDR3 length: 19
CDR3 protein: CASSQKTGTSAGGRETQYF

V gene: TRBV11-3
CDR3 length: 16
CDR3 protein: CASSQGTSGRTDTQYF

V gene: TRBV2
CDR3 length: 16
CDR3 protein: CASSEARDSPNSPLHF

V gene: TRBV30
CDR3 length: 14
CDR3 protein: CAWSTGATSYGYTF

V gene: TRBV28
CDR3 length: 13
CDR3 protein: CASSDDSLETQYF

V gene: TRBV12-5
CDR3 length: 19
CDR3 protein: CASGLVGARLAGRVGEQFF

V gene: TRBV6-2/TRBV6-3
CDR3 length: 12
CDR3 protein: CASSPTVYGYTF

V gene: TRBV9
CDR3 length: 16
CDR3 protein: CASSVDPGQGTNPYTF

V gene: TRBV19
CDR3 length: 13
CDR3 protein: CASSPTRDSPLHF

V gene: TRBV28
CDR3 length: 18
CDR3 protein: CASRALPRGRKENQPQHF

V gene: TRBV9
CDR3 length: 14
CDR3 protein: CASSGQGAGTEAFF

V gene: TRBV19
CDR3 length: 13
CDR3 protein: CASGSRDSYGYTF

V gene: TRBV14
CDR3 length: 15
CDR3 protein: CASSRWGGTNYGYTF

V gene: TRBV5-5
CDR3 length: 16
CDR3 protein: CASSLAWTGYNYGYTF

V gene: TRBV12-5
CDR3 length: 12
CDR3 protein: CASGFTGQPQHF

V gene: TRBV24-1
CDR3 length: 16
CDR3 protein: CATSDGGLAGGNEQFF

V gene: TRBV6-5
CDR3 length: 15
CDR3 protein: CASSYQPINSYEQYF

V gene: TRBV18
CDR3 length: 14
CDR3 protein: CASSPDSFSYGYTF

V gene: TRBV24-1
CDR3 length: 14
CDR3 protein: CATSGAGNNQPQHF

V gene: TRBV5-1
CDR3 length: 13
CDR3 protein: CASSPGRLYGYTF